This TCR beta chain was identified during a study of T cell changes during pregnancy in multiple sclerosis. Per the germline V gene, CDR1 is MDHEN and CDR2 is SYDVKM. CDR3 length: 13 residues. V shed 6 bases and J shed 5 bases, with 13 bases lying between them. Measured with immunoSEQ multiplex PCR; TCRdb has only the in-frame clones, and not every one. The profile shows 20,000 to 25,000 clones, about 85% of them singletons. The rearrangement links TRBV28 to TRBJ2-5, with D tentatively TRBD1 (6 bases). The sequence derives from a female donor with multiple sclerosis, enrolled in a pregnancy study. Material: CD8+ T cells from peripheral blood mononuclear cells, obtained before pregnancy. The CDR3: CASSSGVWETQYF. In DNA form, the CDR3 reads TGTGCCAGCAGCTCAGGGGTCTGGGAGACCCAGTACTTC.